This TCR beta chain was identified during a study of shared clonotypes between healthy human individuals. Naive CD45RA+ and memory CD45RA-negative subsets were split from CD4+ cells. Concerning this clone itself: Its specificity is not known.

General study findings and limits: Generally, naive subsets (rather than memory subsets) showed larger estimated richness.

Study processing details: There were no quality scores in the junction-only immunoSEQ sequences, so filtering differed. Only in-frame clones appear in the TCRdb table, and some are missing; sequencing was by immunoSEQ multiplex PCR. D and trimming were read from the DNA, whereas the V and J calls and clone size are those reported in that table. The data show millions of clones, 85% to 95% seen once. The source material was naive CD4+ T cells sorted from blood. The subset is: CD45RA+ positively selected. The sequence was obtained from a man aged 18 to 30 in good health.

The CDR3 is CASSYTGSYEQYF. Here the CDR3 DNA reads TGTGCCAGCAGTTACACAGGATCCTACGAGCAGTACTTC. J is TRBJ2-7 and V is TRBV6-6, with a tentative D call TRBD1 (5 bases). Germline-derived CDR1 and CDR2 are MNHNY and SVGAGI (reference sequence). V lost 2 bases and J 1 base, leaving 6 bases between the germline ends. This CDR3 is 13 amino acids long.